This T cell receptor (beta chain) was documented in a study of siplizumab effects on memory and regulatory T cells. Study observations and caveats: The authors did not confirm suppressive function in proliferating Tregs from siplizumab cultures. Naive T cells were seemingly more diverse than memory cells, and major contributions to the alloresponse seemed to be made by them.

V lost 4 bases and J lost 1; bases outside the gene matches: 6. Germline V gene sequence: CDR1 MDHEN, CDR2 SYDVKM. The CDR3 contains 15 residues. A remark on this clone: What it binds is not known.

The assay was immunoSEQ multiplex PCR, and TCRdb's table has in-frame clones only and misses some. The table includes about 100,000 clones, about 94% detected once. The material sequenced was non-Treg CD4+ T cells sorted from blood. This clonotype was sampled from a human donor in good health. This chain joins TRBV28 and TRBJ1-1; TRBD1 matches 7 bases. In DNA form, the CDR3 reads TGTGCCAGCAGTTCTGCAGGGGGGGGGAACACTGAAGCTTTCTTT. The encoded protein is CASSSAGGGNTEAFF.